Listed here is a single T cell receptor (beta chain). The source of the sample is a study of Ad26.COV2.S vaccination and SARS-CoV-2 variants. Clones were read by immunoSEQ multiplex PCR, and TCRdb kept only the in-frame ones, dropping some. The repertoire includes about 500,000 clones, 80% to 90% of them detected once, and over 1.5% sits in the top ten. V lost 2 bases and J lost 5, with 15 bases in between. This CDR3 is 15 amino acids long. Germline loops: CDR1 SGHTA, CDR2 FQGNSA. Treatment meaning: about 20 received Ad26.COV2.S at low or high dose, single or two shots; about 5 received placebo; per-sample allocation not given. At day 63 after the first vaccine or placebo injection, samples were drawn.

The chain carries TRBV7-2 and TRBJ1-2; D might be TRBD1 (5 bases). This sample comprised peripheral blood, obtained in a trial of Ad26.COV2.S vaccine versus placebo. The receptor comes from a person aged 18-65 years who received the Ad26.COV2.S COVID-19 vaccine or a placebo. In DNA, the CDR3 is TGTGCCAGCAGCTTACGGTCTGACAGCGATTATGGCTACACCTTC. Translation gives CASSLRSDSDYGYTF.